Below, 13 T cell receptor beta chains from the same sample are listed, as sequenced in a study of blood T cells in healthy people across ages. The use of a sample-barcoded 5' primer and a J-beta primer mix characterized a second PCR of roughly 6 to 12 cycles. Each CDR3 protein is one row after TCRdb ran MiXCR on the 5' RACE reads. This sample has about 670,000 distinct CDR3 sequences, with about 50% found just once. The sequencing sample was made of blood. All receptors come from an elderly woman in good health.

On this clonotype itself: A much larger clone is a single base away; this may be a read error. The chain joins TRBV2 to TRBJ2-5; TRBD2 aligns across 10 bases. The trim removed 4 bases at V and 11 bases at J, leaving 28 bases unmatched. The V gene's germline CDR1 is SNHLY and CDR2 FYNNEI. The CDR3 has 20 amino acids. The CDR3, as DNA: TGTGCCAGCAGTGGATCAAAGCGGGAGGGCCTCCGGAGGCACTACAATGAGCAGTACTTC. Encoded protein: CASSGSKREGLRRHYNEQYF.

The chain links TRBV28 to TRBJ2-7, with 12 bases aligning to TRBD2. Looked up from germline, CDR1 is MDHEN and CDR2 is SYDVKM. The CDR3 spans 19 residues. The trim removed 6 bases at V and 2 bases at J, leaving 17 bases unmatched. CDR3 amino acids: CASRPPSTSGGLSAYEQYF. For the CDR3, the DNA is TGTGCCAGCAGACCCCCATCGACTAGCGGGGGCCTATCTGCCTACGAGCAGTACTTC.

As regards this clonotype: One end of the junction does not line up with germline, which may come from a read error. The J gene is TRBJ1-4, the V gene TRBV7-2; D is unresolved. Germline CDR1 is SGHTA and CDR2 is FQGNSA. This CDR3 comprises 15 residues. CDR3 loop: CASSEWTATNEELFF. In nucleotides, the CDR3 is TGTGCCAGCAGCGAATGGACTGCAACTAATGAAGAACTGTTTTTT.

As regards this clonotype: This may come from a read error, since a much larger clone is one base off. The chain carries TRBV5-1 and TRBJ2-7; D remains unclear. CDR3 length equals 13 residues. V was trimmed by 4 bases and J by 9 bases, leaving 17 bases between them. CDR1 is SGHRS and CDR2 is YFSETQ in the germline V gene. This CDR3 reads CASSTLPANGQYF. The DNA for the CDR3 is TGCGCCAGCAGCACCCTCCCAGCGAACGGGCAGTACTTC.

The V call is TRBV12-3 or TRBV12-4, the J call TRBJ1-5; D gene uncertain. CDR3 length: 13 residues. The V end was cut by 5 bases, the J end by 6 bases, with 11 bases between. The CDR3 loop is CASSVGIGQPQHF. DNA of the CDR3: TGTGCCAGCAGTGTAGGGATTGGTCAGCCCCAGCATTTT.

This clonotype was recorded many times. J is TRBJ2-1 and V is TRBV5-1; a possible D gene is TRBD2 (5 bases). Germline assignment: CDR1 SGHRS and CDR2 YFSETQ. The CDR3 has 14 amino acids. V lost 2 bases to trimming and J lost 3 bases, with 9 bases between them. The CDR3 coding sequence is TGCGCCAGCAGCTTCCTGAGCGGCTACAATGAGCAGTTCTTC. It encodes CASSFLSGYNEQFF.

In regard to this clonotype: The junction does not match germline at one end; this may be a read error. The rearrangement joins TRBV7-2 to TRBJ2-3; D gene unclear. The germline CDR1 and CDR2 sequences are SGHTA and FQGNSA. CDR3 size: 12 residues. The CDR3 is CASSHYVDTQSF. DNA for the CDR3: TGTGCCAGCAGTCACTATGTAGATACGCAGTCTTTT. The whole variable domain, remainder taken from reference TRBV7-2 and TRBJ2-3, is GAGVSQSPSNKVTEKGKDVELRCDPISGHTALYWYRQSLGQGLEFLIYFQGNSAPDKSGLPSDRFSAERTGGSVSTLTIQRTQQEDSAVYLCASSHYVDTQSFGPGTRLTVL.

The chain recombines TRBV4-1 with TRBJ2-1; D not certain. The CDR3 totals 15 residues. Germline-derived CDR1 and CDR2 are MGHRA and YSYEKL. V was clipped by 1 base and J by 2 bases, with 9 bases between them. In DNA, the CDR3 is TGCGCCAGCAGCCAAGTGGGGTCTGCCTACAATGAGCAGTTCTTC. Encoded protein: CASSQVGSAYNEQFF.

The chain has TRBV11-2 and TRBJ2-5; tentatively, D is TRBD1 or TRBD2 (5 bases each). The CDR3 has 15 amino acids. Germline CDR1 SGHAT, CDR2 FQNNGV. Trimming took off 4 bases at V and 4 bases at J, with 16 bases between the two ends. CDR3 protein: CASSSGTEGTETQYF. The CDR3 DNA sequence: TGTGCCAGCAGCTCCGGGACCGAAGGAACAGAGACCCAGTACTTC.

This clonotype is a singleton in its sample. The CDR3 here is CASSQLESPTQYF. CDR3 DNA: TGTGCCAGCAGCCAATTGGAGAGTCCGACGCAGTATTTT. This sequence joins TRBV3-1 and TRBJ2-3; no clear D. Trimming took off 2 bases at V and 9 bases at J, with 12 bases between the two ends. There are 13 residues in the CDR3. Germline V gene lookup returns CDR1 LGHDT and CDR2 YNNKEL (reference sequence).

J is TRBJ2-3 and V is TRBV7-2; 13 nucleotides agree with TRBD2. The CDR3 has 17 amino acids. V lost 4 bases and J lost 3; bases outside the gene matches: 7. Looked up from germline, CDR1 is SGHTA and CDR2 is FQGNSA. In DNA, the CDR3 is TGTGCCAGCAGCTATGGACTAGCGGGGGTTGGGACAGATACGCAGTATTTT. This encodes CASSYGLAGVGTDTQYF.

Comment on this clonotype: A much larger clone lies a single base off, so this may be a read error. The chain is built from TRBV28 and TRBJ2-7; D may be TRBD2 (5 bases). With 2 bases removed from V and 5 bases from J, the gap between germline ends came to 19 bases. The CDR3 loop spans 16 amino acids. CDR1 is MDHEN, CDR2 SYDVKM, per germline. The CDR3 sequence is CASSLAGRPPFHEQYF. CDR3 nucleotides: TGTGCCAGCAGTTTAGCGGGCCGACCCCCATTCCACGAGCAGTACTTC.

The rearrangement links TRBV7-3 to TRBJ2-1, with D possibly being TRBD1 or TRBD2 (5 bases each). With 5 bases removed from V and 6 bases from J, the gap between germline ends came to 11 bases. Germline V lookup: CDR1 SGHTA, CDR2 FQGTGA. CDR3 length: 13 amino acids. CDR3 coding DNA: TGTGCCAGCAGCCAGGGAGAACTCAATGAGCAGTTCTTC. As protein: CASSQGELNEQFF.